This T cell receptor (beta chain) comes out of a study of cytomegalovirus exposure and HLA in healthy donors. Note on this clone: Antigen specificity is unknown.

The primer mix had 60 Vbeta and 13 Jbeta primers. Profiled with immunoSEQ multiplex PCR; TCRdb holds only in-frame clones, not every one. The sample totals around 76,000 clones; its top ten clones hold roughly 0.8%. Among the donors, all were healthy bone marrow donors. General study findings and limits: Researchers reported that a few CMV-associated chains were confirmed in vitro as CMV antigen-specific.

Material: PBMCs. The sequence derives from a boy between 5 and 17 years old in good health and CMV-seronegative.

CDR3 nucleotides: TGTGCCAGCAGCGTTTCGGGAAGCGCTGGAAACACCATATATTTT. As protein: CASSVSGSAGNTIYF. This sequence joins TRBV9 and TRBJ1-3; D is ambiguous. Germline V gene sequence: CDR1 SGDLS, CDR2 YYNGEE. There are 15 residues in the CDR3. V dropped 2 bases and J dropped 2 bases, with 11 bases sitting between them.